The entry below gives a single TCR beta chain sequence along with its context. Its antigen is unknown. The record has no base qualities; no much larger clone is one base away. Read against the paper, the sample's time point label means: persistent/refractory GD, antithyroid drugs over 5 years with positive TRAb. For both TCR sequencing and RNA sequencing, RNA was extracted from PBMCs in TRIzol. The diagnosis of Graves' disease was made according to American Thyroid Association guidelines. Patients were recruited from an endocrinology department in Xi'an, China. Each patient gave approximately 10 milliliters of peripheral blood, collected in an EDTA anticoagulant tube. Ficoll Paque Plus density gradient separation was used to isolate PBMCs, and no further T cell sorting was done. RNA quality was checked with an Agilent 2100 Bioanalyzer and agarose gel, and concentration with a NanoDrop 2000. V drops 6 bases and J drops 0 bases, leaving 17 bases in between. CDR1 SGHAT and CDR2 FQNNGV are derived from the germline V gene. From its cysteine to its phenylalanine, the CDR3 spans 16 amino acids. The read is trimmed to its CDR3 DNA, 48 bases read in frame from base 1.

The data belong to a study of regulatory T cells in long-lasting Graves disease (dated by TCRdb to about 2021). Background for the entire study: Persistent Graves' disease was defined as antithyroid drug treatment for over 5 years with persistently positive TSH receptor autoantibodies. Patients with persistent Graves' disease were compared with patients with newly diagnosed Graves' disease using TCR sequencing and RNA sequencing of peripheral blood. Persistent Graves' disease patients in the clinical cohort had taken antithyroid drugs for approximately 9.5 years on average. The study was conducted in China and was registered as a clinical trial. A total of some 35 samples underwent TCR sequencing, from about 13 patients with persistent Graves' disease and some 20 patients with newly diagnosed Graves' disease. The investigation overall reported the following: Sequencing and analysis were limited to the TCR beta chain. Because the primary lesion, thyroid tissue, could not be accessed, the study looked at peripheral blood alone. A larger number of public clonotypes was shared among persistent patients (under 3,000) than among newly diagnosed patients (about 990). Lower TCR Shannon entropy and fewer highly expanded clones were observed in persistent Graves' disease patients than in newly diagnosed patients, which suggested clonal expansion. As a limitation, the authors acknowledged that the small sample size may reduce accuracy. TRBV28, TRBJ1-2 and TRBJ2-5 were preferentially used in persistent disease, while TRBV20-1 and TRBJ2-1 were favored in newly diagnosed disease.

Library creation used multiplex PCR. Sequenced using an Illumina HiSeq 4000. iRepertoire HTBI primers and Arm-PCR amplification of CDR3 regions were used to construct TCR beta libraries. Before sequencing, the PCR products went through gel purification. Turning to the authors' computational methods: Gene usage analysis of CDR3 amino acid clonotypes relied on the 55 to 80 TRBV and 14 TRBJ segments identified across samples. COPE and FqMerger were used to merge the filtered high-quality paired reads into contigs. Contigs were aligned with BLAST to IMGT TRBV, TRBD and TRBJ reference genes, and CDR3 was defined per IMGT. Highly expanded clones were defined as clonotypes with a frequency above 0.1%. Shannon entropy served as the measure of repertoire diversity, while the Gini coefficient captured V-J evenness. A clonotype found in more than one individual was treated as public. TCRdb passed the public sequencing reads through fastp at Q25 and MiXCR, retaining productive beta sequences. One record per CDR3 amino acid sequence lists the most common genes and DNA. Here the V and J calls rest on TCRdb's processing, not on the authors' analysis. This sample holds about 340,000 distinct CDR3 sequences; about 20% were observed only once. The ten largest make up around 30% of the sample.

The sequence was obtained from a female donor with Graves disease. The rearrangement combines TRBV11-2 with TRBJ1-1; a weak D assignment points to TRBD1 (5 bases agree). The sample here was peripheral blood mononuclear cells (PBMCs), taken when the disease was refractory, from a patient treated with antithyroid drugs. The DNA sequence follows: TGTGCCAGCAGTTATCCCTCGGGACGGTTGAACACTGAAGCTTTCTTT. It encodes CASSYPSGRLNTEAFF.